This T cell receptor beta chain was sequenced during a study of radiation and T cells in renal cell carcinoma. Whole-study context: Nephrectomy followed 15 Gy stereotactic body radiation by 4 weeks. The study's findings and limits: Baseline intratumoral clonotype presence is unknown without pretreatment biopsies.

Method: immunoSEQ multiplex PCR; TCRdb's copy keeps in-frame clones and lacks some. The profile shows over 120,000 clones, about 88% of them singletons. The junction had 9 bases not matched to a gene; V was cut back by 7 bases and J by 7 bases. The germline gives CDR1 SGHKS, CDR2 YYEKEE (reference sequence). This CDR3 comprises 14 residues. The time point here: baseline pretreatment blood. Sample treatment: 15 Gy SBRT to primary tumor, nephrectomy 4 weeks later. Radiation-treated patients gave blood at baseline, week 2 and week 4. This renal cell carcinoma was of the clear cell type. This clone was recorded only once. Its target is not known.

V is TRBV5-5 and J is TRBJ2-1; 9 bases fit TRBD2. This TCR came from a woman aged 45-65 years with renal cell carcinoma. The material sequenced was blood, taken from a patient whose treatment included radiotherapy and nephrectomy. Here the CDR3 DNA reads TGTGCCAGCGGCCGACTAGCGGCAGATAATGAGCAGTTCTTC. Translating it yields CASGRLAADNEQFF.